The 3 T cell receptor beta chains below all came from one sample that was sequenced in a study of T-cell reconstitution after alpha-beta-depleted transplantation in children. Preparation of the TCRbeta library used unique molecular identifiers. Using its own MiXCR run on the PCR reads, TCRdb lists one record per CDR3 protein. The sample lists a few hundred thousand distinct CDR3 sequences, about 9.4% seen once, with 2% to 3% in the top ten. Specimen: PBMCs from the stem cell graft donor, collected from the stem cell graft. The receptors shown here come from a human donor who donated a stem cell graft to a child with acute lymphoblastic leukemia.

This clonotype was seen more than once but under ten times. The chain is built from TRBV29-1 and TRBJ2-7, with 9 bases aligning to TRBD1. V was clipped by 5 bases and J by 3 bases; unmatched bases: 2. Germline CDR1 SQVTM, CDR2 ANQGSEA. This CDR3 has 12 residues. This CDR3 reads CSVRTGDYEQYF. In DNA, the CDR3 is TGCAGCGTTCGGACAGGGGACTACGAGCAGTACTTC.

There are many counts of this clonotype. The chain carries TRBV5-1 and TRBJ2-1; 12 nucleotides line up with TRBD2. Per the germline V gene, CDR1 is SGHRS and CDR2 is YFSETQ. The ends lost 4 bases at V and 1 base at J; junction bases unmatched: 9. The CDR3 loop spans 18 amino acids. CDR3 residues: CASSTGTSGSWSYNEQFF. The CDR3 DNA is TGCGCCAGCAGCACCGGGACTAGCGGGTCGTGGTCCTACAATGAGCAGTTCTTC.

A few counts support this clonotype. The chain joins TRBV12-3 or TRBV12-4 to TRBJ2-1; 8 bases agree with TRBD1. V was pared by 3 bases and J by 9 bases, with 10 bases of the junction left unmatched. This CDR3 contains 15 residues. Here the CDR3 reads CASSFGSAGGLEQFF. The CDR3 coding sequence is TGTGCCAGCAGTTTTGGCTCCGCAGGGGGCCTTGAGCAGTTCTTC.